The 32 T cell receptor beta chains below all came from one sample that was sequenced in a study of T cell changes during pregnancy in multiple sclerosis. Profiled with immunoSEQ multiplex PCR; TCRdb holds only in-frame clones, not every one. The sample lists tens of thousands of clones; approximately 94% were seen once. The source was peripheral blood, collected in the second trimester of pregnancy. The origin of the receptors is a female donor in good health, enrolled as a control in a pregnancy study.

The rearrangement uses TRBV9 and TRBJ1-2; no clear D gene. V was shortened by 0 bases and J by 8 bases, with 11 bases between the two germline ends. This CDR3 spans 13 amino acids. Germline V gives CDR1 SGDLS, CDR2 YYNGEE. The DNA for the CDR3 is TGTGCCAGCAGCGTAGCTTCGGGTAAAGGCTACACCTTC. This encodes CASSVASGKGYTF. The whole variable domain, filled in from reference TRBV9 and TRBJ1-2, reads DSGVTQTPKHLITATGQRVTLRCSPRSGDLSVYWYQQSLDQGLQFLIQYYNGEERAKGNILERFSAQQFPDLHSELNLSSLELGDSALYFCASSVASGKGYTFGSGTRLTVV.

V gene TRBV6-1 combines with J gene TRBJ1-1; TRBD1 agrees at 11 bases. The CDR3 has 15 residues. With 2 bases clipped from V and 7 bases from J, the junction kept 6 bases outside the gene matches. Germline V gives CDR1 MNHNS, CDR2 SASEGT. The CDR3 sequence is CASSEWTGGKDEAFF. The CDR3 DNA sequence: TGTGCCAGCAGTGAATGGACAGGGGGCAAGGATGAAGCTTTCTTT.

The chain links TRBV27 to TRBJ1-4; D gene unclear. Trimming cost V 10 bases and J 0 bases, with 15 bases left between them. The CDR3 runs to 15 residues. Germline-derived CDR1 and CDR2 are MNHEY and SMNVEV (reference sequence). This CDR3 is CATLPRFSTNEKLFF. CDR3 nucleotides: TGTGCCACCTTACCGAGGTTTTCAACTAATGAAAAACTGTTTTTT.

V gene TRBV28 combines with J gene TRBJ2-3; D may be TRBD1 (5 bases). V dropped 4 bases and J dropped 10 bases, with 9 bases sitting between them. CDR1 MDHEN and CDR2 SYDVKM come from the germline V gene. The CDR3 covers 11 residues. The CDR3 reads CASSSWGPQYF. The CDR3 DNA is TGTGCCAGCAGTTCCTGGGGCCCGCAGTATTTT.

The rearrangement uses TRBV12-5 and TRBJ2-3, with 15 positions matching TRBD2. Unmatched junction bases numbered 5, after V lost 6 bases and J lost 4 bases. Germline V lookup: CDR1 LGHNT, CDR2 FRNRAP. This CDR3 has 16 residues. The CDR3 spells CASGGTSGGRADTQYF. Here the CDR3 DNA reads TGTGCTAGTGGGGGGACTAGCGGGGGGCGGGCAGATACGCAGTATTTT.

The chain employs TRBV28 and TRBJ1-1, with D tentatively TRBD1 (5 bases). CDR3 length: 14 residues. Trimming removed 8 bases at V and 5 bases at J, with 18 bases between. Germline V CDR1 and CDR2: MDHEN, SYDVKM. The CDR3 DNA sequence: TGTGCCAGCGTATCAGGGCGTGCGGTTACTGAAGCTTTCTTT. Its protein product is CASVSGRAVTEAFF.

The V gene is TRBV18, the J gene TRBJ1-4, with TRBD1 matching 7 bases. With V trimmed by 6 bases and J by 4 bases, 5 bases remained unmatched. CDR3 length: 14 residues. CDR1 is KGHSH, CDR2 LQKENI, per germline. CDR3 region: CASSGTENNEKLFF. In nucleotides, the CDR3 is TGTGCCAGCTCCGGGACAGAGAATAATGAAAAACTGTTTTTT.

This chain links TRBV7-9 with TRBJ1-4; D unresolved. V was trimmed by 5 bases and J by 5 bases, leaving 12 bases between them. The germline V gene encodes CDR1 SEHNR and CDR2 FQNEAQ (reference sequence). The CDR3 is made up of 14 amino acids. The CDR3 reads CASSNGVGNEKLFF. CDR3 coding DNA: TGTGCCAGCAGCAACGGGGTGGGAAATGAAAAACTGTTTTTT.

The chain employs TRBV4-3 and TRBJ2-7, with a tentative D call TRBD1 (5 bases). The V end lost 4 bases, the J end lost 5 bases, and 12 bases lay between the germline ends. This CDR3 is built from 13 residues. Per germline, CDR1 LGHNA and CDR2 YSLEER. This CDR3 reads CASSLQGDNEQYF. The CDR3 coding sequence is TGCGCCAGCAGCCTCCAAGGGGATAACGAGCAGTACTTC.

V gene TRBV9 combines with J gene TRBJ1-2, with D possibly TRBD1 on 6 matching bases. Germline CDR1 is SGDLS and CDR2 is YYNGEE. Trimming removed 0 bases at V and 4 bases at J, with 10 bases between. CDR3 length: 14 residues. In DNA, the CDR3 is TGTGCCAGCAGCGTAGATCAGGGGCCCTATGGCTACACCTTC. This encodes CASSVDQGPYGYTF.

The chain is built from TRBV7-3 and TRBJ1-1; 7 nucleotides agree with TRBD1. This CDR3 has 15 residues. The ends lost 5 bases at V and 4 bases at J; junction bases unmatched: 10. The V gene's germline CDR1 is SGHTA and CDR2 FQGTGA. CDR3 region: CASSETGWWTTEAFF. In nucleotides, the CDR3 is TGTGCCAGCAGCGAGACAGGGTGGTGGACCACTGAAGCTTTCTTT.

CDR3 loop: CASSLGGGNTEAFF. The CDR3 DNA reads as TGTGCCAGCTCTCTCGGCGGGGGAAACACTGAAGCTTTCTTT. The chain has TRBV18 and TRBJ1-1, with a possible D match to TRBD1 (5 bases). The V end was cut by 6 bases, the J end by 2 bases, with 13 bases between. Germline-derived CDR1 and CDR2 are KGHSH and LQKENI. The CDR3 contains 14 residues.

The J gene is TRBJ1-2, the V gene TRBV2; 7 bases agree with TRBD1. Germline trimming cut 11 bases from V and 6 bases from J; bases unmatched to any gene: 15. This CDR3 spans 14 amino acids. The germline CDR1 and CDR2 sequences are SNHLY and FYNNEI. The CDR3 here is CAGAQGIWEHGYTF. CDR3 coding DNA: TGTGCCGGTGCACAGGGGATATGGGAACATGGCTACACCTTC.

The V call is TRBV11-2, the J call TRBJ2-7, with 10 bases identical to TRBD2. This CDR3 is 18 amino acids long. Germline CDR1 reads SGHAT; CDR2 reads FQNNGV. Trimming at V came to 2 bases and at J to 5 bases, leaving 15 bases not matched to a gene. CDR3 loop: CASSLFRQRGGSRNEQYF. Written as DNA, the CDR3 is TGTGCCAGCAGCTTATTTCGGCAGCGGGGGGGCAGTAGGAACGAGCAGTACTTC.

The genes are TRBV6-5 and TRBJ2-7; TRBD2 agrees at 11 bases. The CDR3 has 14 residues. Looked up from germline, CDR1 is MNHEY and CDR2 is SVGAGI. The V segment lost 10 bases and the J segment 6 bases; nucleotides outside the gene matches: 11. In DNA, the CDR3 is TGTGCCATCAATAGCGGGGGGGCCACGGGCGAGCAGTACTTC. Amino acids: CAINSGGATGEQYF.

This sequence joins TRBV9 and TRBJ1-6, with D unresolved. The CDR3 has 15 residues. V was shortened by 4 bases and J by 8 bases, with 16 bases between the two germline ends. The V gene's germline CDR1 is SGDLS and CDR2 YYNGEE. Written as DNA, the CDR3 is TGTGCCAGCAGCCCCAGCGTGGAACGGGATTCACCCCTCCACTTT. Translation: CASSPSVERDSPLHF.

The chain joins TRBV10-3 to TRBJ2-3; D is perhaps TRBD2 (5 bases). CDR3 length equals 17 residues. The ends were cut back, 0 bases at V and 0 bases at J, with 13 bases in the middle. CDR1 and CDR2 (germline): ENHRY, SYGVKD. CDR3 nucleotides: TGTGCCATCAGTGAGTCGATGAGGGAACCCAGCACAGATACGCAGTATTTT. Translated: CAISESMREPSTDTQYF.

The CDR3: CASSLQEGREKLFF. The CDR3 DNA sequence: TGTGCCAGCAGCTTACAGGAGGGGAGGGAAAAACTGTTTTTT. The chain uses TRBV7-2 and TRBJ1-4; tentative D call: TRBD1 (5 bases). The CDR3 runs to 14 residues. CDR1 SGHTA and CDR2 FQGNSA come from the germline V gene. Trimming removed 2 bases at V and 8 bases at J, with 12 bases between.

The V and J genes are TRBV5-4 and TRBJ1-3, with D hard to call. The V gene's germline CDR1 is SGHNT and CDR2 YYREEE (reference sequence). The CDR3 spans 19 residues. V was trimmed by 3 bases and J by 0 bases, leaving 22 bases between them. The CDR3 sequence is CASSWRSGSPLLSGNTIYF. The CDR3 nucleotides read TGTGCCAGCAGCTGGAGGTCGGGGTCCCCTCTTCTCTCTGGAAACACCATATATTTT.

This CDR3 is CATSFTGAEQYF. CDR3 in DNA: TGTGCCACCAGCTTCACAGGCGCCGAGCAGTACTTC. The chain is built from TRBV15 and TRBJ2-7; perhaps TRBD1 as D (5 bases). This CDR3 region has 12 residues. The germline V gene has CDR1 LNHNV and CDR2 YYDKDF (reference sequence). Trimming removed 5 bases from V and 6 bases from J, with 11 bases in between.

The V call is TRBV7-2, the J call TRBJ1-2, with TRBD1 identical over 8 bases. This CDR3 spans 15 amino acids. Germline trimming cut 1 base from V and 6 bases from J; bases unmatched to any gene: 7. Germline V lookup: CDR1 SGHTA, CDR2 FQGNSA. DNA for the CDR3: TGTGCCAGCAGCTTAGAGGCAGGGGGCGCACATGGCTACACCTTC. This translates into CASSLEAGGAHGYTF.

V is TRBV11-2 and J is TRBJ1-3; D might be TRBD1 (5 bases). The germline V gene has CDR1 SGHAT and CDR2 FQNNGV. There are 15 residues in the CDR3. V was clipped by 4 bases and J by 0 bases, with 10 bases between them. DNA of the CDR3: TGTGCCAGCAGCTCGTTTAGGGGCTCTGGAAACACCATATATTTT. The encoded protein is CASSSFRGSGNTIYF.

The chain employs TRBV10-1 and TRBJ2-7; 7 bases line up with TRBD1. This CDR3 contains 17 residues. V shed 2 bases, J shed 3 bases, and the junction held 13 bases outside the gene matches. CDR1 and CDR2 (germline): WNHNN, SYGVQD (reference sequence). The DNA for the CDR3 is TGCGCCAGCAGTGAGAAGACAGGGTGTGAGTCGGGCTACGAGCAGTACTTC. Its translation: CASSEKTGCESGYEQYF.

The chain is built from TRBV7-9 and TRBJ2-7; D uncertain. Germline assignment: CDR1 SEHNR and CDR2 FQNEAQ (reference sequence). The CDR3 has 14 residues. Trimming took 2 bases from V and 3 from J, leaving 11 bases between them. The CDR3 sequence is CASSLFATDYEQYF. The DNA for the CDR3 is TGTGCCAGCAGCTTATTTGCTACCGACTACGAGCAGTACTTC.

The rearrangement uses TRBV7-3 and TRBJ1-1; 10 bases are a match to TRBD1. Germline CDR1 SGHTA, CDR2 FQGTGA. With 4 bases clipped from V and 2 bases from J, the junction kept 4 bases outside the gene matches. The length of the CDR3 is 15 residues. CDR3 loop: CASSSWDRGNTEAFF. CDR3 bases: TGTGCCAGCAGCTCTTGGGACAGGGGAAACACTGAAGCTTTCTTT.

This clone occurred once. The CDR3 nucleotides are TGTGCCAGCAGCTTAGCCCCAGGGTGGAACTCACCCCTCCACTTT. It is translated as CASSLAPGWNSPLHF. The V call is TRBV11-1, the J call TRBJ1-6; D is possibly TRBD1 (5 bases). Trimming cost V 0 bases and J 10 bases, with 13 bases left between them. The CDR3 is made up of 15 amino acids. Per the germline V gene, CDR1 is SGHAT and CDR2 is FQDESV (reference sequence).

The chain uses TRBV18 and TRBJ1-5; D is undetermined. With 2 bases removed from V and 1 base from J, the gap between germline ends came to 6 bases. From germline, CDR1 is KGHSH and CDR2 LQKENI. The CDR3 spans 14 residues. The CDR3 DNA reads TGTGCCAGCTCACCAGGGCAGAGCAATCAGCCCCAGCATTTT. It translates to CASSPGQSNQPQHF. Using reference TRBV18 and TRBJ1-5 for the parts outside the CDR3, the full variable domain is NAGVMQNPRHLVRRRGQEARLRCSPMKGHSHVYWYRQLPEEGLKFMVYLQKENIIDESGMPKERFSAEFPKEGPSILRIQQVVRGDSAAYFCASSPGQSNQPQHFGDGTRLSIL.

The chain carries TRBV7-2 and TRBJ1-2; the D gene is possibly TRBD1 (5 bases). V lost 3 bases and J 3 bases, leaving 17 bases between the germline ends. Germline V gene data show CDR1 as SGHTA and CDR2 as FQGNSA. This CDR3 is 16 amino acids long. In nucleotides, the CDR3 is TGTGCCAGCAGCTTCGGGGGATCGGGGGTGTACTATGGCTACACCTTC. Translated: CASSFGGSGVYYGYTF.

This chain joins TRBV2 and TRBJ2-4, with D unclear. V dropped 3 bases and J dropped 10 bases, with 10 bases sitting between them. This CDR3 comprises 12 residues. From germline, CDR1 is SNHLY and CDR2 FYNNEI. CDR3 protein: CASSEQNWIQYF. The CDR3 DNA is TGTGCCAGCAGTGAGCAGAATTGGATTCAGTACTTC.

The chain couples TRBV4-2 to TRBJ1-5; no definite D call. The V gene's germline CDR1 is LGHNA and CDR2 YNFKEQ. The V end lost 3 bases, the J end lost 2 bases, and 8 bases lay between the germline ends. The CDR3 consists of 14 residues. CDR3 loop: CASSQGRRNQPQHF. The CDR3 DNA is TGTGCCAGCAGCCAGGGCCGTCGCAATCAGCCCCAGCATTTT.

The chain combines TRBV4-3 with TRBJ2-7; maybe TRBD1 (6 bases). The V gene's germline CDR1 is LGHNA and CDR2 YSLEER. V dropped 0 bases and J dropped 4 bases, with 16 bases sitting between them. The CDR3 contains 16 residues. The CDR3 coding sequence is TGCGCCAGCAGCCAAGATCCCACAGGGAGAGAATACGAGCAGTACTTC. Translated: CASSQDPTGREYEQYF.

The CDR3 reads CASSSGLGQETQYF. CDR3 coding DNA: TGTGCCAGCAGCTCCGGACTAGGACAAGAGACCCAGTACTTC. V gene TRBV7-9 combines with J gene TRBJ2-5; 7 nucleotides match TRBD2. V dropped 4 bases and J dropped 2; count of bases not matched to a gene: 4. Germline loops: CDR1 SEHNR, CDR2 FQNEAQ (reference sequence). The CDR3 sequence is 14 residues long.